This T cell receptor (beta chain) was profiled in a study of T cells in Graves' hyperthyroidism and ophthalmopathy. Study-wide results and limits: Blood also carried most thyroid clonotypes expanded above 0.001.

Germline CDR1 is SGHRS and CDR2 is YFSETQ. Deletions cut 4 bases from V and 3 bases from J, with 13 bases between. The CDR3 loop spans 14 amino acids. TCR beta CDR3 region amplification was performed from RNA transcripts. The HTBI primer set served for first-round RT-PCR of the TCR CDR3. TCRdb re-analysed the multiplex PCR reads in MiXCR, keeping a single row per CDR3 protein. Of over 350,000 distinct CDR3 sequences in the sample, 14% to 15% were seen once. In its sample, this clonotype was seen many times. Its antigen is currently unknown. Sequenced sample: blood. The chain joins TRBV5-1 to TRBJ1-1, with D perhaps matching TRBD1 (6 bases). This TCR came from a man aged 18 to 29 with Graves' ophthalmopathy. The CDR3: CASSAQGGDTEAFF. The CDR3 DNA reads TGCGCCAGCAGCGCACAGGGAGGGGACACTGAAGCTTTCTTT.